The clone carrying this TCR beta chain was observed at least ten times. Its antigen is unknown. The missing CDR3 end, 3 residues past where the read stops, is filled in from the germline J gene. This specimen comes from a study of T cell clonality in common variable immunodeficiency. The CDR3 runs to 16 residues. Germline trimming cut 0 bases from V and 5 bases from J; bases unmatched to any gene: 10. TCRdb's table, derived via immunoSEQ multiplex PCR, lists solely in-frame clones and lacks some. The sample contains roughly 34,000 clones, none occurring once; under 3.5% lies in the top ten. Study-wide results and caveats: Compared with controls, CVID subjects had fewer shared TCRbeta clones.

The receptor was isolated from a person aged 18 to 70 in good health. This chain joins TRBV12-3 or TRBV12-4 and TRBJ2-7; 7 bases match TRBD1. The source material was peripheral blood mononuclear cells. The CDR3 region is CASSLALETGSHEQYF. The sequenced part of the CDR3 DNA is TGTGCCAGCAGTTTAGCGCTAGAGACAGGGTCTCACGAG.